This paragraph reports one T cell receptor (beta chain). The data originate from a study of T cell changes during pregnancy in multiple sclerosis. Germline assignment: CDR1 MRHNA and CDR2 SNTAGT. This CDR3 is built from 14 residues. V gave up 2 bases and J gave up 7 bases, with 9 bases separating them. Libraries were prepared by immunoSEQ multiplex PCR; TCRdb keeps only in-frame clonotypes and omits some of them. The profile shows about 42,000 clones, 80% to 90% of them singletons. This clonotype was sampled from a female donor with multiple sclerosis, enrolled in a pregnancy study. The sample was CD4+ T cells from peripheral blood mononuclear cells, taken before pregnancy. The V gene is TRBV6-4, the J gene TRBJ1-6; possible D gene TRBD1, 5 bases. CDR3 sequence reads: CASSDGAANSPLHF. CDR3 sequence (DNA): TGTGCCAGCAGTGACGGGGCTGCCAATTCACCCCTCCACTTT.